The sequence of this TCR beta chain was determined in a study of memory CD4+ T cells and cytomegalovirus serostatus. Across the whole study: Donors were healthy Belgian adults, 10 or so CMV seropositive and about two dozen seronegative.

The CDR3 loop spans 20 amino acids. As originally analysed: After removing out-of-frame reads, 2 million to 2.5 million distinct TCRbeta sequences remained. The protocol was immunoSEQ multiplex PCR, while the TCRdb copy is restricted to in-frame clones and leaves out a portion. That table furnishes V, J and clone size, whereas the DNA furnished D and trimming. The data contain about 64,000 clones, 77% of them singletons. The sort gate was single viable CD3+CD4+CD8-CD45RO+ cells for memory CD4+ T cells. The sequencing sample was made of memory CD4+ T cells from blood. The rearrangement uses TRBV21-1 and TRBJ1-5; TRBD1, the table's D call, was not compared with the DNA. TRBV21-1 is classified as a pseudogene. The receptor was isolated from an adult in good health and CMV-seronegative. The DNA for the CDR3 is TGTGCCAGCAGCAAAGGCCGACAGGGGCCTCTGGGGGGTAGCAATCAGCCCCAGCATTTT. Its protein product is CASSKGRQGPLGGSNQPQHF.